This T cell receptor (beta chain) was captured by sequencing in a study of CD8 T cells in ankylosing spondylitis. Study outcomes and limitations: The authors found the disease-linked clones to be CD8+ and relatively rare in peripheral blood.

This clonotype occurred once. Antigen specificity is unknown. For TCR beta, libraries came from quantitative 5'-RACE with molecular barcodes. TCRdb recomputed calls from the 5' RACE reads with MiXCR, one row per CDR3 protein. The sample consists of approximately 150,000 distinct CDR3 sequences, under 45% of them appearing once. Trimming took 5 bases from V and 6 from J, leaving 23 bases between them. The CDR3 loop spans 16 amino acids. This chain links TRBV12-3 or TRBV12-4 with TRBJ2-7, with D tentatively TRBD2 (5 bases). The sequencing sample was made of synovial fluid, either unsorted or a sorted T cell fraction (not recorded which). This clonotype was obtained from a male donor with ankylosing spondylitis. The CDR3 DNA reads TGTGCCAGCAGTGCCTATGGAGAGGGTATCCGCGGCGAGCAGTACTTC. Amino acid sequence: CASSAYGEGIRGEQYF.